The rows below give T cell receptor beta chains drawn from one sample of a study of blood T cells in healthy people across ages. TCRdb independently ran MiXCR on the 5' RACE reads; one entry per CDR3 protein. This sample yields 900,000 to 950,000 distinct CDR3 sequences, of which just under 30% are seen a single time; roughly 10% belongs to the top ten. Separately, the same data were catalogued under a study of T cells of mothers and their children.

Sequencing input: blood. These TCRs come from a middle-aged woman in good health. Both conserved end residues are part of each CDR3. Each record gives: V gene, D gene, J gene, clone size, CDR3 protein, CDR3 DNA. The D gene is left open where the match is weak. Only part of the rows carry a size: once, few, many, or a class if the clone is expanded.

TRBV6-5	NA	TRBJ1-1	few	CASSYEAGAASEAFF	TGTGCCAGCAGTTACGAAGCCGGGGCCGCCTCTGAAGCTTTCTTT
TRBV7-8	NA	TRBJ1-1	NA	CASSPGPLGTEAFF	TGTGCCAGCAGCCCGGGACCGCTGGGAACTGAAGCTTTCTTT
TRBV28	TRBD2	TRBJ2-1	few	CASSLSGGAEAEQFF	TGTGCCAGCAGCCTCTCCGGGGGGGCAGAGGCTGAGCAGTTCTTC
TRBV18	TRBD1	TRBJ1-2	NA	CASSQDRARYGYTF	TGTGCCAGCTCACAAGACAGGGCTCGCTATGGCTACACCTTC
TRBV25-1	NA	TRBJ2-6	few	CASSEEFTTGANVLTF	TGTGCCAGCAGTGAAGAGTTCACTACTGGGGCCAACGTCCTGACTTTC
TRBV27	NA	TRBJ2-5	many	CASRHSFQETQYF	TGTGCCAGCAGGCATAGTTTTCAGGAGACCCAGTACTTC
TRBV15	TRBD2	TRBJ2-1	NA	CATSRLAGEEQFF	TGTGCCACCAGCCGACTAGCGGGAGAGGAGCAGTTCTTC
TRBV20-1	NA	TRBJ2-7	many	CSARDVRDHSYEQYF	TGCAGTGCTAGAGATGTGCGGGACCACTCCTACGAGCAGTACTTC
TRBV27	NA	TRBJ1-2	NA	CASSLSPFPLDYGYTF	TGTGCCAGCAGTTTGTCGCCTTTTCCCCTAGACTATGGCTACACCTTC
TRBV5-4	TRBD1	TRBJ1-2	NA	CASSGRDRGRGYTF	TGTGCCAGCAGCGGTAGGGACAGGGGGCGCGGCTACACCTTC
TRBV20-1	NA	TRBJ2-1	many	CSADTSPNEQFF	TGCAGTGCTGATACTAGCCCCAATGAGCAGTTCTTC
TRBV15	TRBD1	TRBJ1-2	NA	CATSRDPGQGSYGYTF	TGTGCCACCAGCAGAGATCCCGGACAGGGCTCTTATGGCTACACCTTC
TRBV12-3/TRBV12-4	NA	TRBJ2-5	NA	CASSKDSPETRYF	TGTGCCAGCAGCAAGGACAGTCCAGAGACCCGGTACTTC
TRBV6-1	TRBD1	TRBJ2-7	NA	CASSEWDRGRYEQYF	TGTGCCAGCAGTGAGTGGGACAGGGGTCGCTACGAGCAGTACTTC
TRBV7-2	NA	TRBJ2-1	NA	CASSAGRADNEQFF	TGTGCCAGCAGCGCCGGCCGGGCCGACAATGAGCAGTTCTTC
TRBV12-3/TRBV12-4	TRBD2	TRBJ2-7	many	CASSHLAGGIEQYF	TGTGCCAGCAGTCATCTAGCGGGGGGTATCGAGCAGTACTTC
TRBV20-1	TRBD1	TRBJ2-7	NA	CSAPSGGFAEQYF	TGCAGTGCTCCCTCAGGGGGTTTCGCCGAGCAGTACTTC
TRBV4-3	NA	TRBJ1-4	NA	CASSQDRQAFNEKLFF	TGCGCCAGCAGCCAAGATCGACAGGCCTTTAATGAAAAACTGTTTTTT
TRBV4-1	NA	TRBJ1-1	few	CASSSRQVGRNTEAFF	TGCGCCAGCAGCTCTCGACAGGTGGGCCGAAACACTGAAGCTTTCTTT
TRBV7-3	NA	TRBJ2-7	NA	CASSRDSHSYEQYF	TGTGCCAGCAGCCGGGACTCACACTCCTACGAGCAGTACTTC
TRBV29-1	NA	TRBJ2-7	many	CSVESAVSYEQYF	TGCAGCGTTGAATCCGCCGTCTCCTACGAGCAGTACTTC
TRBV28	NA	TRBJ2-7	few	CASSSSVSRDYEQYF	TGTGCCAGCAGTTCCTCGGTTAGCAGGGACTACGAGCAGTACTTC
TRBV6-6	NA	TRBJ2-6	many	CATTRDRTNSGANVLTF	TGTGCCACTACAAGAGACAGGACCAACTCTGGGGCCAACGTCCTGACTTTC
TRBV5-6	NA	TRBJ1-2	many	CASSHRRVYGYTF	TGTGCCAGCAGCCACCGGAGAGTCTATGGCTACACCTTC
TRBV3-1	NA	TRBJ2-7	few	CASSQGNNRQYF	TGTGCCAGCAGCCAAGGGAATAACAGACAGTACTTC
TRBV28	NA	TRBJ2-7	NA	CASSYPRREQYF	TGTGCCAGCAGCTACCCGCGGAGGGAGCAGTACTTC
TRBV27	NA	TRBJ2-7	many	CASSLSSVVGYEQYF	TGTGCCAGCAGTTTATCATCTGTAGTGGGCTACGAGCAGTACTTC
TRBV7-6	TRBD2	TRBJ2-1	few	CASSPPGLAIHEQFF	TGTGCCAGCAGCCCGCCGGGACTAGCAATTCATGAGCAGTTCTTC
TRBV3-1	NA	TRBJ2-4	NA	CASSPPLAGFNIQYF	TGTGCCAGCAGCCCCCCTTTGGCGGGGTTTAACATTCAGTACTTC
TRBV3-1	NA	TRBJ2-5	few	CASSRMRRSQETQYF	TGTGCCAGCAGCCGGATGCGGCGCTCCCAAGAGACCCAGTACTTC
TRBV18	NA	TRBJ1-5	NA	CASTPGAGHQPRHF	TGTGCCAGCACACCAGGAGCGGGGCATCAGCCCCGGCATTTT
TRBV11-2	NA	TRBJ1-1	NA	CASSLDPQLNTEAFF	TGTGCCAGCAGCTTAGATCCGCAGCTGAACACTGAAGCTTTCTTT
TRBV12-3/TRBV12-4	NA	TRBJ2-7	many	CASSFSRATEQYF	TGTGCCAGCAGTTTTTCCAGGGCGACCGAGCAGTACTTC
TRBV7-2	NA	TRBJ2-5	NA	CASSPRGGPTQYF	TGTGCCAGCAGCCCAAGGGGGGGACCGACCCAGTACTTC
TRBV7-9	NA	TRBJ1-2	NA	CASSLVGSRGYTF	TGTGCCAGCAGCTTAGTAGGATCTAGAGGCTACACCTTC
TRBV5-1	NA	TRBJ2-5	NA	CASSLSVETRYF	TGCGCCAGCAGCTTGTCCGTAGAGACCCGGTACTTC
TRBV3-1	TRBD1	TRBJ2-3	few	CASSQDRRTGGSTDTQYF	TGTGCCAGCAGCCAAGATAGGCGGACAGGGGGAAGCACAGATACGCAGTATTTT
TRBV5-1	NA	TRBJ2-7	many	CASSLGGGYEQYF	TGTGCCAGCAGCTTAGGGGGGGGGTACGAGCAGTACTTC
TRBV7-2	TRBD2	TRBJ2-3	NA	CASSPRPGLADTQYF	TGTGCCAGCAGCCCCCGTCCGGGACTAGCGGATACGCAGTATTTT
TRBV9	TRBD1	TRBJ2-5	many	CASRRQGARGKETQYF	TGTGCCAGCAGGAGGCAGGGGGCGCGAGGGAAAGAGACCCAGTACTTC
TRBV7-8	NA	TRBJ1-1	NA	CASSLGAPPNTEAFF	TGTGCCAGCAGCTTAGGGGCACCCCCGAACACTGAAGCTTTCTTT